The 23 T cell receptor beta chains reported below all come from one sample, sequenced in a study of cytomegalovirus exposure and HLA in healthy donors. Clones were sequenced by immunoSEQ multiplex PCR, and TCRdb holds only the in-frame ones, with some missing. Here the sample spans 210,000 or so clones, around 88% being singletons. Sequencing was done on a sample of PBMCs. These TCRs come from a woman between 18 and 30 years old in good health and CMV-seronegative.

The rearrangement uses TRBV28 and TRBJ1-3; D might be TRBD1 (5 bases). This CDR3 has 15 amino acids. V was clipped by 6 bases and J by 4 bases, with 16 bases between them. Germline V gene lookup returns CDR1 MDHEN and CDR2 SYDVKM. CDR3 sequence: CASRPPGGRGNTIYF. In DNA, the CDR3 is TGTGCCAGCAGACCACCCGGGGGACGAGGAAACACCATATATTTT. The full variable domain, its missing parts supplied by reference TRBV28 and TRBJ1-3, is DVKVTQSSRYLVKRTGEKVFLECVQDMDHENMFWYRQDPGLGLRLIYFSYDVKMKEKGDIPEGYSVSREKKERFSLILESASTNQTSMYLCASRPPGGRGNTIYFGEGSWLTVV.

The rearrangement links TRBV6-5 to TRBJ2-3; D is unclear. The V gene lost 6 bases and the J gene lost 0 bases, with 4 bases spanning the gap. The CDR3 is 12 amino acids. The germline CDR1 and CDR2 sequences are MNHEY and SVGAGI. Here the CDR3 reads CASRASTDTQYF. The CDR3 coding sequence is TGTGCCAGCAGGGCAAGCACAGATACGCAGTATTTT.

The chain has TRBV4-1 and TRBJ2-5; 11 bases are shared with TRBD2. Germline V gene lookup returns CDR1 MGHRA and CDR2 YSYEKL. Trimming cost V 4 bases and J 6 bases; bases outside gene matches: 10. This CDR3 is 16 amino acids long. The CDR3 bases are TGCGCCAGCAGCCGCGCCGGGACTAGCGGCCCCCAGACCCAGTACTTC. Its protein is CASSRAGTSGPQTQYF.

CDR3 in DNA: TGTGCCAGCAGTTTGTCTAGGGACAGGGCCTACGAGCAGTACTTC. The encoded protein is CASSLSRDRAYEQYF. The chain uses TRBV28 and TRBJ2-7, with 9 bases aligning to TRBD1. Germline V gene lookup returns CDR1 MDHEN and CDR2 SYDVKM. The CDR3 is 15 residues long. Trimming took 3 bases from V and 2 from J; bases not matched to a gene: 5.

The chain carries TRBV27 and TRBJ2-1, with 16 bases lining up with TRBD2. Germline V gene sequence: CDR1 MNHEY, CDR2 SMNVEV (reference sequence). Trimming at V came to 3 bases and at J to 7 bases, leaving 12 bases not matched to a gene. The CDR3 runs to 19 residues. CDR3 residues: CASSFGTSGRASEGNEQFF. CDR3 nucleotide sequence: TGTGCCAGCAGTTTCGGGACTAGCGGGAGGGCCTCTGAGGGAAATGAGCAGTTCTTC.

V is TRBV29-1 and J is TRBJ2-1; 13 nucleotides align to TRBD2. This CDR3 spans 17 amino acids. Germline loops: CDR1 SQVTM, CDR2 ANQGSEA. Losses at the gene ends were 0 bases for V and 11 bases for J; bases not matched to a gene: 13. This CDR3 is CSVEERATSGRAFQQFF. In DNA form, the CDR3 reads TGCAGCGTTGAAGAAAGGGCTACTAGCGGGAGGGCCTTCCAGCAGTTCTTC.

This clone appeared a single time. The rearrangement joins TRBV2 to TRBJ2-3; D is perhaps TRBD1 (5 bases). V was cut by 6 bases and J by 0 bases, with 7 bases left in between. The length of the CDR3 is 13 residues. Germline CDR1 is SNHLY and CDR2 is FYNNEI. This chain's CDR3 is CASSRVSTDTQYF. As DNA, the CDR3 is TGTGCCAGCAGCAGGGTCAGCACAGATACGCAGTATTTT.

The gene calls are TRBV28 and TRBJ2-7; maybe TRBD1 (5 bases). The V end was cut by 3 bases, the J end by 5 bases, with 17 bases between. The CDR3 sequence is 15 residues long. The germline gives CDR1 MDHEN, CDR2 SYDVKM. The CDR3 nucleotides are TGTGCCAGCAGTTTTACGCAGGGAAACCCCCACGAGCAGTACTTC. This sequence encodes CASSFTQGNPHEQYF.

The chain combines TRBV4-1 with TRBJ2-7; the D gene is possibly TRBD1 (7 bases). CDR3 length: 17 residues. With 0 bases removed from V and 3 bases from J, the gap between germline ends came to 18 bases. Germline loops: CDR1 MGHRA, CDR2 YSYEKL. CDR3 in amino acids: CASSQDRAGQKFYEQYF. Written as DNA, the CDR3 is TGCGCCAGCAGCCAAGATCGTGCGGGACAGAAATTCTACGAGCAGTACTTC.

The chain has TRBV18 and TRBJ2-1, with 10 bases fitting TRBD2. This CDR3 is built from 15 residues. The V and J ends lost 6 bases and 8 bases, in that order; junction bases with no gene match: 10. Looked up from germline, CDR1 is KGHSH and CDR2 is LQKENI. The CDR3 spells CASSPSDLAGDEQFF. CDR3 DNA sequence: TGTGCCAGCTCGCCAAGTGATCTAGCGGGAGATGAGCAGTTCTTC.

This chain joins TRBV29-1 and TRBJ2-7; 9 positions match TRBD1. The CDR3 spans 15 residues. Germline-derived CDR1 and CDR2 are SQVTM and ANQGSEA. V lost 0 bases to trimming and J lost 0 bases; unmatched junction nucleotides: 3. CDR3 nucleotides: TGCAGCGTTGAAGATCTACAGGGGGCCTCCTACGAGCAGTACTTC. Translation gives CSVEDLQGASYEQYF.

This chain uses TRBV11-3 with TRBJ1-1; D gene unclear. The CDR3 contains 13 residues. The germline V gene encodes CDR1 SGHNT and CDR2 YENEEA. V was cut by 5 bases and J by 11 bases, with 18 bases left in between. This CDR3 reads CASSLGREREAFF. The CDR3 nucleotides read TGTGCCAGCAGCCTCGGAAGGGAAAGGGAGGCTTTCTTT.

This clone was counted once. This chain uses TRBV5-1 with TRBJ2-7; D is perhaps TRBD1 (6 bases). V shed 1 base and J shed 3 bases, with 17 bases lying between them. From germline, CDR1 is SGHRS and CDR2 YFSETQ. This CDR3 contains 16 residues. CDR3 amino acids: CASSLTGTGNLYEQYF. The DNA of the CDR3 is TGCGCCAGCAGCTTGACGGGCACAGGGAACCTCTACGAGCAGTACTTC.

The V gene is TRBV7-6, the J gene TRBJ2-7, with D possibly TRBD2 on 6 matching bases. CDR1 and CDR2 from the germline V gene are SGHVS and FNYEAQ. The CDR3 totals 15 residues. V was cut by 3 bases and J by 2 bases, with 14 bases left in between. DNA for the CDR3: TGTGCCAGCAGCTTGGGTGGGGGGACCCCCTACGAGCAGTACTTC. Translation: CASSLGGGTPYEQYF.

This chain uses TRBV27 with TRBJ2-7; a possible D gene is TRBD2 (6 bases). Germline V lookup: CDR1 MNHEY, CDR2 SMNVEV (reference sequence). This CDR3 region has 14 residues. The ends were cut back, 4 bases at V and 3 bases at J, with 13 bases in the middle. The CDR3 loop reads CASSSDSGDYEQYF. DNA of the CDR3: TGTGCCAGCAGTTCAGATTCGGGAGACTACGAGCAGTACTTC.

CDR3 sequence (DNA): TGTGCCAGCAGCCCGTCAGCTGGGCAGGGTGGTGGCTACACCTTC. Amino acid sequence: CASSPSAGQGGGYTF. The gene calls are TRBV4-2 and TRBJ1-2, with D possibly being TRBD1 (5 bases). Trimming left V 4 bases short and J 7 bases short, with 19 bases between. The CDR3 sequence is 15 residues long. CDR1 is LGHNA, CDR2 YNFKEQ, per germline.

The chain uses TRBV28 and TRBJ2-2; TRBD1 agrees at 9 bases. The junction had 13 bases not matched to a gene; V was cut back by 6 bases and J by 5 bases. Germline CDR1 reads MDHEN; CDR2 reads SYDVKM. This CDR3 has 17 residues. The CDR3, as DNA: TGTGCCAGCAGAAGCCTCCGGGACAGGGTGGTTACCGGGGAGCTGTTTTTT. Protein product: CASRSLRDRVVTGELFF. Together with reference TRBV28 and TRBJ2-2, the CDR3 gives the full variable domain: DVKVTQSSRYLVKRTGEKVFLECVQDMDHENMFWYRQDPGLGLRLIYFSYDVKMKEKGDIPEGYSVSREKKERFSLILESASTNQTSMYLCASRSLRDRVVTGELFFGEGSRLTVL.

This chain joins TRBV11-2 and TRBJ2-3; weak D call: TRBD1 (6 bases). The CDR3 has 16 residues. V shed 3 bases and J shed 3 bases, with 16 bases lying between them. From germline, CDR1 is SGHAT and CDR2 FQNNGV. The CDR3 loop reads CASSFNPGQMTDTQYF. The CDR3 bases are TGTGCCAGCAGCTTCAACCCGGGACAAATGACAGATACGCAGTATTTT.

This clone was counted between two and nine times. This chain connects TRBV11-2 to TRBJ1-5; D gene ambiguous. From germline, CDR1 is SGHAT and CDR2 FQNNGV. The V gene lost 2 bases and the J gene lost 1 base, with 9 bases spanning the gap. The CDR3 contains 15 residues. The CDR3 loop reads CASSLSGSSNQPQHF. The CDR3 bases are TGTGCCAGCAGCTTATCTGGCTCCAGCAATCAGCCCCAGCATTTT. Based on the CDR3 plus reference TRBV11-2 and TRBJ1-5, the full variable domain is EAGVAQSPRYKIIEKRQSVAFWCNPISGHATLYWYQQILGQGPKLLIQFQNNGVVDDSQLPKDRFSAERLKGVDSTLKIQPAKLEDSAVYLCASSLSGSSNQPQHFGDGTRLSIL.

The chain is built from TRBV11-2 and TRBJ2-3, with a tentative D call TRBD2 (5 bases). The V gene's germline CDR1 is SGHAT and CDR2 FQNNGV. This CDR3 is 13 amino acids long. Trimming stripped 1 base from V and 11 bases from J, with 13 bases between. CDR3 in DNA: TGTGCCAGCAGCTTAGGAGGGAGTATCGAGCAGTATTTT. This codes for CASSLGGSIEQYF.

This clone was seen only a few times. This chain links TRBV10-3 with TRBJ2-7, with D tentatively TRBD1 (5 bases). Looked up from germline, CDR1 is ENHRY and CDR2 is SYGVKD. The CDR3 is 12 residues long. The V gene lost 6 bases and the J gene lost 3 bases, with 9 bases spanning the gap. The CDR3 sequence: CAISDDSYEQYF. CDR3 in DNA: TGTGCCATCAGCGATGACAGCTACGAGCAGTACTTC.

V and J are TRBV30 and TRBJ1-5; D not certain. There are 13 residues in the CDR3. The germline V gene has CDR1 GTSNPN and CDR2 SVGIG (reference sequence). V was trimmed by 0 bases and J by 4 bases, leaving 7 bases between them. This CDR3 reads CAWSVGGNQPQHF. For the CDR3, the DNA is TGTGCCTGGAGTGTAGGAGGAAATCAGCCCCAGCATTTT.

The chain joins TRBV18 to TRBJ2-5; 8 positions match TRBD1. Germline V lookup: CDR1 KGHSH, CDR2 LQKENI. V lost 3 bases, J lost 0 bases, and 0 bases stayed unmatched. The CDR3 contains 14 residues. CDR3 sequence reads: CASSPGQDQETQYF. In nucleotides, the CDR3 is TGTGCCAGCTCACCGGGACAGGACCAAGAGACCCAGTACTTC.